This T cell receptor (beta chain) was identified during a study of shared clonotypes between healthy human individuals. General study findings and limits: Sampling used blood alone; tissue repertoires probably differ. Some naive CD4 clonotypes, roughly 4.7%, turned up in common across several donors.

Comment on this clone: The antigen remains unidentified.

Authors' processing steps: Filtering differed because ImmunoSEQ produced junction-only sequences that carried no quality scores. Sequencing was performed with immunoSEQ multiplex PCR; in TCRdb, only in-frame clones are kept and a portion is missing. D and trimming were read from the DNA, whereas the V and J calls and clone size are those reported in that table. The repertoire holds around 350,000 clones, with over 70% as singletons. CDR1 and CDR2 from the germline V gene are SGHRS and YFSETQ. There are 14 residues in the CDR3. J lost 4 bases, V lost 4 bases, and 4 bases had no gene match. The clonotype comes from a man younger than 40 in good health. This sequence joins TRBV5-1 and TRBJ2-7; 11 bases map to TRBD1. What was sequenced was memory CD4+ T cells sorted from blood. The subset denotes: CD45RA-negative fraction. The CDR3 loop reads CASSRGQGDYEQYF. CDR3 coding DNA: TGCGCCAGCAGCCGGGGACAGGGGGATTACGAGCAGTACTTC.